This entry features one TCR beta chain sequence. The sample is drawn from a study of technical replicates of blood from a few donors. Using immunoSEQ multiplex PCR, the repertoire was profiled, and TCRdb retains in-frame clones only, with some absent. The sample lists around 76,000 clones, 95% to 98% occurring once. Germline V lookup: CDR1 LNHNV, CDR2 YYDKDF (reference sequence). This CDR3 has 16 amino acids. V lost 1 base and J 6 bases, leaving 18 bases between the germline ends. This TCR was recovered from a human donor in good health. Source material: T cells isolated from PBMCs. The J gene is TRBJ1-2, the V gene TRBV15; D not certain. The chain's CDR3 is CATSRGVGVEINGYTF. The CDR3 DNA follows: TGTGCCACCAGCAGAGGCGTCGGAGTTGAGATCAATGGCTACACCTTC. Combining the CDR3 with reference TRBV15 and TRBJ1-2 gives the whole variable domain DAMVIQNPRYQVTQFGKPVTLSCSQTLNHNVMYWYQQKSSQAPKLLFHYYDKDFNNEADTPDNFQSRRPNTSFCFLDIRSPGLGDTAMYLCATSRGVGVEINGYTFGSGTRLTVV.